The 21 T cell receptor beta chains in this list originate from one sample, sequenced in a study of identifying expanded T cells in peripheral blood. The protocol was immunoSEQ multiplex PCR, while the TCRdb copy is restricted to in-frame clones and leaves out a portion. Found here are 84,000 or so clones, around nine tenths of them singletons; the top ten hold approximately 7%. The specimen was blood. Receptor source: a person aged 18 to 75 in good health.

This clone has just one count. The chain has TRBV9 and TRBJ1-2, with D perhaps TRBD1 (6 bases). The CDR3 runs to 14 residues. Germline lookup yields CDR1 SGDLS and CDR2 YYNGEE. Trimming took 3 bases from V and 7 from J, leaving 16 bases between them. The CDR3 spells CASSALQGRSGYTF. The CDR3 DNA sequence: TGTGCCAGCAGCGCCTTACAGGGACGGAGTGGCTACACCTTC.

The rearrangement uses TRBV2 and TRBJ1-2; TRBD1 is a possible D gene (5 bases). Trimming removed 5 bases from V and 1 base from J, with 14 bases in between. The V gene's germline CDR1 is SNHLY and CDR2 FYNNEI. CDR3 length equals 15 residues. The CDR3 region has the DNA TGTGCCAGCAGTACCCCCACAGGCGTTAACTATGGCTACACCTTC. It translates to CASSTPTGVNYGYTF.

V gene TRBV6-1 combines with J gene TRBJ1-2; TRBD1 matches at 10 bases. Germline CDR1 is MNHNS and CDR2 is SASEGT. The CDR3 loop spans 14 amino acids. With 7 bases clipped from V and 3 bases from J, the junction kept 5 bases outside the gene matches. CDR3 coding DNA: TGTGCCAGCATGACAGGGGGCACCTACTATGGCTACACCTTC. Translated: CASMTGGTYYGYTF.

The chain joins TRBV6-1 to TRBJ2-7; possible D gene TRBD1, 6 bases. The CDR3 has 14 residues. The ends were cut back, 8 bases at V and 1 base at J, with 15 bases in the middle. CDR1 and CDR2 (germline): MNHNS, SASEGT. CDR3: CASVEVQGSYEQYF. The CDR3 nucleotides read TGTGCCAGCGTAGAGGTGCAGGGGTCCTACGAGCAGTACTTC.

V is TRBV19 and J is TRBJ1-1; D is ambiguous. Germline CDR1 reads LNHDA; CDR2 reads SQIVND (reference sequence). The CDR3 loop spans 15 amino acids. The ends were cut back, 5 bases at V and 0 bases at J, with 13 bases in the middle. The CDR3 loop is CASSALGGLNTEAFF. The CDR3 DNA reads TGTGCCAGTAGTGCCTTAGGTGGGTTGAACACTGAAGCTTTCTTT.

Only one count was recorded for this clone. This chain joins TRBV18 and TRBJ1-2, with 7 bases that match TRBD1. V dropped 3 bases and J dropped 2; count of bases not matched to a gene: 27. This CDR3 contains 22 residues. Germline V gene sequence: CDR1 KGHSH, CDR2 LQKENI. CDR3 residues: CASSPYPADWTGNKKENYGYTF. CDR3 coding DNA: TGTGCCAGCTCACCCTATCCCGCGGATTGGACAGGCAATAAGAAGGAAAACTATGGCTACACCTTC.

This clone was seen more than once but under ten times. The CDR3 nucleotides are TGTGCCAGTAGTCCCTCCTCGGGACAGGGAGGAGTCGGCTACACCTTC. It encodes CASSPSSGQGGVGYTF. The chain has TRBV19 and TRBJ1-2, with 9 nucleotides matching TRBD1. Trimming removed 5 bases from V and 8 bases from J; junction bases left unmatched: 15. Germline CDR1 is LNHDA and CDR2 is SQIVND (reference sequence). This CDR3 spans 16 amino acids. Looking up the rest from reference TRBV19 and TRBJ1-2 gives the full variable domain: DGGITQSPKYLFRKEGQNVTLSCEQNLNHDAMYWYRQDPGQGLRLIYYSQIVNDFQKGDIAEGYSVSREKKESFPLTVTSAQKNPTAFYLCASSPSSGQGGVGYTFGSGTRLTVV.

This rearrangement joins TRBV7-9 to TRBJ1-1; 9 bases are a match to TRBD1. With V trimmed by 7 bases and J by 1 base, 7 bases remained unmatched. The CDR3 is made up of 15 amino acids. Germline values: CDR1 SEHNR, CDR2 FQNEAQ (reference sequence). The chain's CDR3 is CASTRAGQGNTEAFF. The CDR3, as DNA: TGTGCCAGCACCCGAGCGGGACAGGGGAACACTGAAGCTTTCTTT.

V is TRBV10-1 and J is TRBJ2-7; D not certain. The V gene's germline CDR1 is WNHNN and CDR2 SYGVQD (reference sequence). Trimming cost V 2 bases and J 0 bases, with 8 bases left between them. CDR3 size: 14 residues. The CDR3 DNA reads as TGCGCCAGCAGTGAGACGCACAGCTCCTACGAGCAGTACTTC. As protein: CASSETHSSYEQYF.

The chain has TRBV4-3 and TRBJ1-4; D gene ambiguous. This CDR3 is 15 amino acids long. CDR1 and CDR2 (germline): LGHNA, YSLEER. Deletions cut 0 bases from V and 8 bases from J, with 13 bases between. DNA of the CDR3: TGCGCCAGCAGCCAAGAGTGGGGTTTAGGAGAAAAACTGTTTTTT. It is translated as CASSQEWGLGEKLFF.

The chain links TRBV25-1 to TRBJ2-7, with TRBD2 matching 7 bases. From germline, CDR1 is MGHDK and CDR2 SYGVNS. V was clipped by 4 bases and J by 3 bases; unmatched bases: 18. This CDR3 has 18 amino acids. CDR3 sequence: CASSADDIAGWTNYEQYF. The CDR3 coding sequence is TGTGCCAGCAGTGCGGACGATATAGCGGGCTGGACCAACTACGAGCAGTACTTC.

The V and J genes are TRBV9 and TRBJ2-1, with 13 bases identical to TRBD2. From germline, CDR1 is SGDLS and CDR2 YYNGEE. Trimming removed 0 bases from V and 8 bases from J; junction bases left unmatched: 8. The CDR3 totals 17 residues. The DNA of the CDR3 is TGTGCCAGCAGCGTAGAGGGACTAGCGGGACCAAATGATGAGCAGTTCTTC. Translated: CASSVEGLAGPNDEQFF.

The J gene is TRBJ1-6, the V gene TRBV7-9; no firm D call. CDR1 and CDR2 from the germline V gene are SEHNR and FQNEAQ (reference sequence). The CDR3 extends over 15 amino acids. Deletions cut 4 bases from V and 7 bases from J, with 14 bases between. For the CDR3, the DNA is TGTGCCAGCAGCTCCTTCGGTTCTCTGAATTCACCCCTCCACTTT. It codes for CASSSFGSLNSPLHF.

This chain uses TRBV19 with TRBJ1-2; D unclear. The V end lost 7 bases, the J end lost 5 bases, and 14 bases lay between the germline ends. The CDR3 runs 13 residues. Germline V gene data show CDR1 as LNHDA and CDR2 as SQIVND (reference sequence). CDR3 nucleotides: TGTGCCAGTACTCCCGAGTGGGGTTATGGCTACACCTTC. This translates into CASTPEWGYGYTF. Full variable domain (outside the CDR3, taken from reference TRBV19 and TRBJ1-2): DGGITQSPKYLFRKEGQNVTLSCEQNLNHDAMYWYRQDPGQGLRLIYYSQIVNDFQKGDIAEGYSVSREKKESFPLTVTSAQKNPTAFYLCASTPEWGYGYTFGSGTRLTVV.

The chain has TRBV7-9 and TRBJ2-5; 7 positions agree with TRBD2. V dropped 5 bases and J dropped 9; count of bases not matched to a gene: 9. Germline CDR1 reads SEHNR; CDR2 reads FQNEAQ (reference sequence). The length of the CDR3 is 13 residues. The CDR3 protein is CASSPGTGGAQYF. The CDR3, as DNA: TGTGCCAGCAGCCCAGGGACTGGGGGGGCCCAGTACTTC.

The chain links TRBV6-1 to TRBJ1-3; D is possibly TRBD1 (6 bases). Germline values: CDR1 MNHNS, CDR2 SASEGT. V was shortened by 5 bases and J by 0 bases, with 8 bases between the two germline ends. This CDR3 region has 14 residues. This CDR3 reads CASSRGGSGNTIYF. The DNA of the CDR3 is TGTGCCAGCAGTCGAGGGGGCTCTGGAAACACCATATATTTT.

This clone is a singleton in its sample. The genes are TRBV5-1 and TRBJ2-1; 10 nucleotides align to TRBD1. The CDR3 contains 20 residues. Trimming at V came to 0 bases and at J to 7 bases, leaving 19 bases not matched to a gene. CDR1 is SGHRS and CDR2 is YFSETQ in the germline V gene. The CDR3 sequence: CASSLEGTGAMAGDRNEQFF. Here the CDR3 DNA reads TGCGCCAGCAGCTTGGAGGGGACAGGGGCAATGGCGGGAGATAGGAATGAGCAGTTCTTC. The complete variable domain, with remaining parts taken from reference TRBV5-1 and TRBJ2-1, reads KAGVTQTPRYLIKTRGQQVTLSCSPISGHRSVSWYQQTPGQGLQFLFEYFSETQRNKGNFPGRFSGRQFSNSRSEMNVSTLELGDSALYLCASSLEGTGAMAGDRNEQFFGPGTRLTVL.

The count of this clone is one. The chain carries TRBV7-9 and TRBJ2-7, with 7 nucleotides matching TRBD1. The CDR3 loop spans 15 amino acids. V lost 1 base, J lost 2 bases, and 5 bases stayed unmatched. Germline CDR1 and CDR2: SEHNR and FQNEAQ (reference sequence). For the CDR3, the DNA is TGTGCCAGCAGCTTAGTTTACAGGGGAACCTACGAGCAGTACTTC. This translates into CASSLVYRGTYEQYF.

This rearrangement joins TRBV4-1 to TRBJ1-5; D is unclear. Germline V gene lookup returns CDR1 MGHRA and CDR2 YSYEKL. Trimming removed 5 bases from V and 2 bases from J, with 16 bases in between. This CDR3 has 16 amino acids. The CDR3 reads CASSTQEARGNQPQHF. In nucleotides, the CDR3 is TGCGCCAGCAGCACCCAGGAAGCTCGGGGCAATCAGCCCCAGCATTTT.

The rearrangement links TRBV7-6 to TRBJ1-3, with D tentatively TRBD1 (5 bases). The germline V gene has CDR1 SGHVS and CDR2 FNYEAQ. The CDR3 spans 16 residues. The germline V and J ends were trimmed by 3 bases and 0 bases, with 12 bases remaining between them. The CDR3 DNA reads as TGTGCCAGCAGCTTCCTGGATAGGGGCTCTGGAAACACCATATATTTT. It translates to CASSFLDRGSGNTIYF.

This clone showed up just once. The chain carries TRBV15 and TRBJ2-1, with unresolved D. The CDR3 runs to 15 residues. V was cut by 4 bases and J by 0 bases, with 10 bases left in between. Germline CDR1 and CDR2: LNHNV and YYDKDF (reference sequence). CDR3 region: CATSNALSSYNEQFF. As DNA, the CDR3 is TGTGCCACCAGCAATGCGTTAAGCTCCTACAATGAGCAGTTCTTC. The complete variable domain, with remaining parts taken from reference TRBV15 and TRBJ2-1, reads DAMVIQNPRYQVTQFGKPVTLSCSQTLNHNVMYWYQQKSSQAPKLLFHYYDKDFNNEADTPDNFQSRRPNTSFCFLDIRSPGLGDTAMYLCATSNALSSYNEQFFGPGTRLTVL.